These 3 T cell receptor beta chains came from one sample sequenced in a study of blood T cell repertoires in COVID-19. The data were produced by immunoSEQ multiplex PCR, yet TCRdb's version contains in-frame clones alone and is incomplete. Among a few hundred thousand clones listed, 84% were seen once. Sequencing was done on a sample of PBMCs or T cells enriched from blood (not recorded which). These receptors all stem from a woman in her thirties or forties who had recovered from COVID-19.

The J gene is TRBJ2-3, the V gene TRBV7-2; 8 bases agree with TRBD2. Per germline, CDR1 SGHTA and CDR2 FQGNSA. The CDR3 is 14 residues long. The trim removed 5 bases at V and 5 bases at J, leaving 6 bases unmatched. As DNA, the CDR3 is TGTGCCAGCAGCATGAGCGGGAGAGGAGATACGCAGTATTTT. Its translation is CASSMSGRGDTQYF.

The chain combines TRBV9 with TRBJ2-7, with 10 positions matching TRBD1. The CDR3 covers 14 residues. Germline CDR1 reads SGDLS; CDR2 reads YYNGEE. V dropped 4 bases and J dropped 6; count of bases not matched to a gene: 7. The CDR3 nucleotides are TGTGCCAGCAGCTCAACGGACAGGGGGTCCGAGCAGTACGTC. Translating gives CASSSTDRGSEQYV.

J is TRBJ1-2 and V is TRBV5-4, with 9 nucleotides matching TRBD1. The CDR3 is 13 amino acids. Germline loops: CDR1 SGHNT, CDR2 YYREEE (reference sequence). V lost 3 bases and J lost 6; bases outside the gene matches: 3. The chain's CDR3 is CASSWDRVDGYTF. DNA for the CDR3: TGTGCCAGCAGCTGGGACAGGGTGGATGGCTACACCTTC.